These T cell receptor beta chains were read from a single sample in a study of T cells in Graves' hyperthyroidism and ophthalmopathy. TCRdb called the multiplex PCR reads again in MiXCR, with one record for every CDR3 protein. The sample records approximately 300,000 distinct CDR3 sequences, roughly 19% being singletons. The source material was blood. These receptors originate from a man aged 50-60 years with Graves' ophthalmopathy. Both conserved end residues are part of each CDR3. The D gene is left open where the match is weak. Only some rows state a clone size, as once, few, many or a class for expanded clones.

clone_size: few; cdr3_length: 11; v_call: TRBV28; d_call: TRBD2; j_call: TRBJ2-3; cdr3_nt: TGTGCCAGCGGCGGGGGAGATACGCAGTATTTT; cdr3_aa: CASGGGDTQYF
clone_size: -; cdr3_length: 13; v_call: TRBV7-2; d_call: -; j_call: TRBJ2-5; cdr3_nt: TGTGCCAGCAGCTTAGGGGGCCCAGAGACCCAGTACTTC; cdr3_aa: CASSLGGPETQYF
clone_size: -; cdr3_length: 19; v_call: TRBV20-1; d_call: TRBD2; j_call: TRBJ2-1; cdr3_nt: TGCAGTGCTAGAGATCTTTCACTAGCGGGAGGGTGGAGCTACAATGAGCAGTTCTTC; cdr3_aa: CSARDLSLAGGWSYNEQFF
clone_size: once; cdr3_length: 15; v_call: TRBV27; d_call: -; j_call: TRBJ1-5; cdr3_nt: TGTGCCAGCAGTGAGAAGGGGATAGGCAATCAGCCCCAGCATTTT; cdr3_aa: CASSEKGIGNQPQHF
clone_size: few; cdr3_length: 13; v_call: TRBV5-8; d_call: -; j_call: TRBJ1-2; cdr3_nt: TGTGCCAGCAGCTTGTCCGGGAACTATGGCTACACCTTC; cdr3_aa: CASSLSGNYGYTF
clone_size: many; cdr3_length: 12; v_call: TRBV20-1; d_call: TRBD1; j_call: TRBJ1-1; cdr3_nt: TGCAGTGCTACAGGGGGAAACACTGAAGCTTTCTTT; cdr3_aa: CSATGGNTEAFF
clone_size: many; cdr3_length: 13; v_call: TRBV30; d_call: -; j_call: TRBJ2-7; cdr3_nt: TGTGCCTGGAGCCCAGGAGGGGGAACAGGGCAGTACTTC; cdr3_aa: CAWSPGGGTGQYF
clone_size: few; cdr3_length: 17; v_call: TRBV5-1; d_call: TRBD2; j_call: TRBJ2-1; cdr3_nt: TGCGCCAGCAGCTTTGGGACTAGCGGGAGTCTGGACAATGAGCAGTTCTTC; cdr3_aa: CASSFGTSGSLDNEQFF
clone_size: many; cdr3_length: 10; v_call: TRBV7-2; d_call: -; j_call: TRBJ1-2; cdr3_nt: TGTGCCAGCAGCGAATATGGCTACACCTTC; cdr3_aa: CASSEYGYTF
clone_size: many; cdr3_length: 15; v_call: TRBV20-1; d_call: TRBD2; j_call: TRBJ2-2; cdr3_nt: TGCAGTGCTAGGACTAGCGGGAGGGACACCGGGGAGCTGTTTTTT; cdr3_aa: CSARTSGRDTGELFF
clone_size: -; cdr3_length: 14; v_call: TRBV6-1; d_call: TRBD1; j_call: TRBJ1-2; cdr3_nt: TGTGCCAGCAGTCCAGGGACAGGGTTCTATGGCTACACCTTC; cdr3_aa: CASSPGTGFYGYTF
clone_size: few; cdr3_length: 14; v_call: TRBV27; d_call: TRBD1; j_call: TRBJ1-5; cdr3_nt: TGTGCCAGCAGTTCCGACAGGGGATATCAGCCCCAGCATTTT; cdr3_aa: CASSSDRGYQPQHF
clone_size: many; cdr3_length: 15; v_call: TRBV27; d_call: -; j_call: TRBJ1-6; cdr3_nt: TGTGCCAGCAGTATAGAGGGACGGGATAATTCACCCCTCCACTTT; cdr3_aa: CASSIEGRDNSPLHF
clone_size: few; cdr3_length: 15; v_call: TRBV6-1; d_call: -; j_call: TRBJ1-5; cdr3_nt: TGTGCCAGCAGTGAAGGCACTTATAGCAATCAGCCCCAGCATTTT; cdr3_aa: CASSEGTYSNQPQHF
clone_size: -; cdr3_length: 16; v_call: TRBV5-1; d_call: TRBD2; j_call: TRBJ2-7; cdr3_nt: TGCGCCAGCAGCTATCAAGCGGGAGGGCCTTCCTACGAGCAGTACTTC; cdr3_aa: CASSYQAGGPSYEQYF
clone_size: -; cdr3_length: 15; v_call: TRBV20-1; d_call: -; j_call: TRBJ2-3; cdr3_nt: TGCAGTGCAAACGCCCGGAATTCACACACAGATACGCAGTATTTT; cdr3_aa: CSANARNSHTDTQYF
clone_size: -; cdr3_length: 15; v_call: TRBV5-4; d_call: -; j_call: TRBJ1-1; cdr3_nt: TGTGCCAGCAGCCGAAACCAGGGTCTCGGCACTGAAGCTTTCTTT; cdr3_aa: CASSRNQGLGTEAFF
clone_size: -; cdr3_length: 14; v_call: TRBV5-1; d_call: -; j_call: TRBJ2-5; cdr3_nt: TGCGCCAGCAGCTTGGGACTAGACGGGGAGACCCAGTACTTC; cdr3_aa: CASSLGLDGETQYF
clone_size: many; cdr3_length: 13; v_call: TRBV20-1; d_call: -; j_call: TRBJ1-1; cdr3_nt: TGCAGTGCCCCAGGGACGGACAACACTGAAGCTTTCTTT; cdr3_aa: CSAPGTDNTEAFF
clone_size: few; cdr3_length: 14; v_call: TRBV24-1; d_call: -; j_call: TRBJ2-3; cdr3_nt: TGTGCCACCGCCGGGACTCTGGGGACCGATACGCAGTATTTT; cdr3_aa: CATAGTLGTDTQYF
clone_size: -; cdr3_length: 17; v_call: TRBV20-1; d_call: TRBD1; j_call: TRBJ1-3; cdr3_nt: TGCAGTGCTAGACCCGTTGTAGGACAGGTCTCTGGAAACACCATATATTTT; cdr3_aa: CSARPVVGQVSGNTIYF
clone_size: -; cdr3_length: 11; v_call: TRBV25-1; d_call: -; j_call: TRBJ2-7; cdr3_nt: TGTGCCAGCAGTCAAAGGGGCGGGCAGTACTTC; cdr3_aa: CASSQRGGQYF
clone_size: many; cdr3_length: 14; v_call: TRBV30; d_call: -; j_call: TRBJ1-4; cdr3_nt: TGTGCCTGGAGTGTTGCCAATGTCAATGAAAAACTGTTTTTT; cdr3_aa: CAWSVANVNEKLFF
clone_size: -; cdr3_length: 15; v_call: TRBV10-1; d_call: -; j_call: TRBJ2-5; cdr3_nt: TGCGCCAGCAGTGGGATGTCGGACAAAGCAGGGACCCAGTACTTC; cdr3_aa: CASSGMSDKAGTQYF
clone_size: -; cdr3_length: 16; v_call: TRBV9; d_call: TRBD2; j_call: TRBJ2-5; cdr3_nt: TGTGCCAGCAGCCCCGGAGGGACTAGCGGGAAAGAGACCCAGTACTTC; cdr3_aa: CASSPGGTSGKETQYF
clone_size: few; cdr3_length: 14; v_call: TRBV20-1; d_call: -; j_call: TRBJ1-6; cdr3_nt: TGCAGTGCTAGAGGGGCAGGGAAGAATTCACCCCTCCACTTT; cdr3_aa: CSARGAGKNSPLHF
clone_size: few; cdr3_length: 12; v_call: TRBV10-3; d_call: -; j_call: TRBJ2-7; cdr3_nt: TGTGCCATCAGTGAAAGCGACGTCGAGCAGTACTTC; cdr3_aa: CAISESDVEQYF
clone_size: few; cdr3_length: 13; v_call: TRBV5-1; d_call: -; j_call: TRBJ2-7; cdr3_nt: TGCGCCAGCAGCTCCGGGGGCAGGTACGAGCAGTACTTC; cdr3_aa: CASSSGGRYEQYF
clone_size: -; cdr3_length: 19; v_call: TRBV7-9; d_call: -; j_call: TRBJ1-4; cdr3_nt: TGTGCCAGCAGCTTAGGTGGCTGGCAGACAATTCTTTCTAATGAAAAACTGTTTTTT; cdr3_aa: CASSLGGWQTILSNEKLFF
clone_size: -; cdr3_length: 15; v_call: TRBV5-5; d_call: -; j_call: TRBJ2-1; cdr3_nt: TGTGCCAGCAGCTTGGTACAGGGCCCCTTCAATGAGCAGTTCTTC; cdr3_aa: CASSLVQGPFNEQFF
clone_size: few; cdr3_length: 16; v_call: TRBV5-8; d_call: -; j_call: TRBJ2-7; cdr3_nt: TGTGCCAGCAGCTTTCGGATGATCCAGGCGCGGTACGAGCAGTACTTC; cdr3_aa: CASSFRMIQARYEQYF
clone_size: few; cdr3_length: 16; v_call: TRBV3-1; d_call: -; j_call: TRBJ1-2; cdr3_nt: TGTGCCAGCAGCCAAGGTTTCTCCAGGGGCGTATATGGCTACACCTTC; cdr3_aa: CASSQGFSRGVYGYTF
clone_size: few; cdr3_length: 15; v_call: TRBV14; d_call: -; j_call: TRBJ2-3; cdr3_nt: TGTGCCAGCAGCCAAGGAGGGAAGAGGGCAGATACGCAGTATTTT; cdr3_aa: CASSQGGKRADTQYF
clone_size: few; cdr3_length: 15; v_call: TRBV7-9; d_call: -; j_call: TRBJ2-3; cdr3_nt: TGTGCCAGCAGCTTATTATCGGAGGGCACAGATACGCAGTATTTT; cdr3_aa: CASSLLSEGTDTQYF
clone_size: many; cdr3_length: 14; v_call: TRBV28; d_call: -; j_call: TRBJ1-1; cdr3_nt: TGTGCCAGCAGGCGGGTGACGGCGAACACTGAAGCTTTCTTT; cdr3_aa: CASRRVTANTEAFF
clone_size: many; cdr3_length: 17; v_call: TRBV7-3; d_call: TRBD1; j_call: TRBJ1-2; cdr3_nt: TGTGCCAGCAGCCCCCCGGGACAGGGGATTGAGTCGGATGGCTACACCTTC; cdr3_aa: CASSPPGQGIESDGYTF
clone_size: many; cdr3_length: 15; v_call: TRBV12-3/TRBV12-4; d_call: -; j_call: TRBJ2-7; cdr3_nt: TGTGCCAGCAGTCAGGGCGGAGGCCAGTGGGGCGAGCAGTACTTC; cdr3_aa: CASSQGGGQWGEQYF
clone_size: once; cdr3_length: 13; v_call: TRBV29-1; d_call: -; j_call: TRBJ2-1; cdr3_nt: TGCAGCGTTGCTGATAATTCCTACAATGAGCAGTTCTTC; cdr3_aa: CSVADNSYNEQFF
clone_size: -; cdr3_length: 14; v_call: TRBV20-1; d_call: TRBD2; j_call: TRBJ2-1; cdr3_nt: TGCAGTGCTTTGTCTAGCGGGAGGGAAGGTGAGCAGTTCTTC; cdr3_aa: CSALSSGREGEQFF